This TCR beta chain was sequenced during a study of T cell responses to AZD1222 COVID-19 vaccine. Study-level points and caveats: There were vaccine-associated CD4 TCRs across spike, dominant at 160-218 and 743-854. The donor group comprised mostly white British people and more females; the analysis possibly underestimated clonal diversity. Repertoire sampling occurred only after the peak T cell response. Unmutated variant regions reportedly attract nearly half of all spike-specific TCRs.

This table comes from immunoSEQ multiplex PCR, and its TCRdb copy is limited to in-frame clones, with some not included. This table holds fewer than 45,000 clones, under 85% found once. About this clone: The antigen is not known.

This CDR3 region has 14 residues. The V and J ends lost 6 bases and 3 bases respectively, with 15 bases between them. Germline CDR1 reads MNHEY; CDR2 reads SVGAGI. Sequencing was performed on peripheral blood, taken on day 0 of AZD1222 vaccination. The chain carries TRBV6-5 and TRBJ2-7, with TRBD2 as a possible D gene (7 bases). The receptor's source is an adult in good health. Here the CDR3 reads CASSQQGGGYEQYF. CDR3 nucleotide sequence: TGTGCCAGCAGCCAACAGGGAGGGGGCTACGAGCAGTACTTC.